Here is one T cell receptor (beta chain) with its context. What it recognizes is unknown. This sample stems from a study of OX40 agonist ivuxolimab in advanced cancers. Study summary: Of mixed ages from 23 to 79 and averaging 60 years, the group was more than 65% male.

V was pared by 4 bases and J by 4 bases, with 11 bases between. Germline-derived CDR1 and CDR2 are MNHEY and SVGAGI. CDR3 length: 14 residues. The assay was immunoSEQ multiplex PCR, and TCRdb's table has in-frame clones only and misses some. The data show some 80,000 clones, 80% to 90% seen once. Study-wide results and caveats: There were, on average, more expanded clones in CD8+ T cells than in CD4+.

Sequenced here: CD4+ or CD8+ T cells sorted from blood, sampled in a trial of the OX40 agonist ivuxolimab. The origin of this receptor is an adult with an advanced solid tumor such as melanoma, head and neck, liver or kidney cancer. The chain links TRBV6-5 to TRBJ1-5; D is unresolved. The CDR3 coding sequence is TGTGCCAGCAGTTCCACTGGGTTTAATCAGCCCCAGCATTTT. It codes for CASSSTGFNQPQHF.